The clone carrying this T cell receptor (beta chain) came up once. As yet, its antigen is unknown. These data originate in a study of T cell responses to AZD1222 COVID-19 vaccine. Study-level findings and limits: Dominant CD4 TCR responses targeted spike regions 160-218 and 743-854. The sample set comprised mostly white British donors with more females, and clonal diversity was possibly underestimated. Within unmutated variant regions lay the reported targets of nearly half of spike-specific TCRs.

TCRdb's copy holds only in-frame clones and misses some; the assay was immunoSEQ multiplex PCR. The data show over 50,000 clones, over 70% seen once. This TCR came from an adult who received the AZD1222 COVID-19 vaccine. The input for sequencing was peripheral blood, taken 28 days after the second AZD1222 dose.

The CDR3, as DNA: TGTGCCAGCTCCCTAGGGCAGGGGAGTTCACCCCTCCACTTT. It translates to CASSLGQGSSPLHF. This rearrangement joins TRBV18 to TRBJ1-6; D is perhaps TRBD1 (6 bases). The CDR3 is 14 amino acids. The germline gives CDR1 KGHSH, CDR2 LQKENI. V gave up 6 bases and J gave up 9 bases, with 15 bases separating them.